The 27 T cell receptor beta chains below come from one sample, sequenced in a study of blood T cell repertoires in COVID-19. Only in-frame clones appear in the TCRdb table, and some are missing; sequencing was by immunoSEQ multiplex PCR. The table records over 90,000 clones, 84% of them present only once. Sequencing was carried out using peripheral blood. Receptors originate from a man in his forties with active or convalescent COVID-19.

The chain is built from TRBV18 and TRBJ1-4; TRBD1 aligns across 10 bases. This CDR3 comprises 16 residues. Unmatched junction bases numbered 9, after V lost 4 bases and J lost 7 bases. Germline V CDR1 and CDR2: KGHSH, LQKENI. CDR3 amino acids: CASSLLPRTGGEKLFF. CDR3 DNA: TGTGCCAGCTCACTCCTGCCGAGGACAGGGGGTGAAAAACTGTTTTTT.

V usage is TRBV5-4 and J usage is TRBJ1-2, with 9 bases aligning to TRBD1. V trimming: 3 bases; J trimming: 4 bases; junction bases outside the gene matches: 4. CDR3 length equals 14 residues. CDR1 and CDR2 (germline): SGHNT, YYREEE (reference sequence). For the CDR3, the DNA is TGTGCCAGCAGCTCGGACAGGGGAGGCTATGGCTACACCTTC. Protein product: CASSSDRGGYGYTF.

This chain uses TRBV28 with TRBJ1-1; 8 bases line up with TRBD1. The length of the CDR3 is 14 residues. Trimming removed 5 bases from V and 5 bases from J; junction bases left unmatched: 7. In germline, CDR1 is MDHEN, CDR2 SYDVKM. CDR3: CASSPGQVGTEAFF. CDR3 in DNA: TGTGCCAGCAGTCCGGGACAGGTGGGAACTGAAGCTTTCTTT.

This rearrangement joins TRBV19 to TRBJ2-3, with 7 bases fitting TRBD1. The CDR3 contains 14 residues. The V gene end was trimmed by 8 bases and the J gene end by 2 bases; junction bases not matched to a gene: 7. CDR1 is LNHDA, CDR2 SQIVND, per germline (reference sequence). This CDR3 is CASATGDITDTQYF. DNA of the CDR3: TGTGCCAGTGCCACAGGGGATATCACAGATACGCAGTATTTT.

The chain carries TRBV6-1 and TRBJ1-6; 9 bases match TRBD1. The CDR3 runs 18 residues. Per the germline V gene, CDR1 is MNHNS and CDR2 is SASEGT. V shed 4 bases, J shed 7 bases, and the junction held 14 bases outside the gene matches. The CDR3, as DNA: TGTGCCAGCAGTGGACCAGCAGGGACAGGGCATACGAATTCACCCCTCCACTTT. Protein: CASSGPAGTGHTNSPLHF.

In this sample, this clone turned up a few times. The V gene is TRBV19, the J gene TRBJ2-3; weak D call: TRBD2 (6 bases). Per the germline V gene, CDR1 is LNHDA and CDR2 is SQIVND (reference sequence). Trimming shortened V by 1 base and J by 2 bases, and 10 bases separated the two germline ends. The CDR3 length is 15 residues. As DNA, the CDR3 is TGTGCCAGTAGTATAGCTCGGGGGTCCACAGATACGCAGTATTTT. Residues: CASSIARGSTDTQYF.

The rearrangement uses TRBV23-1 and TRBJ2-2; 7 bases fit TRBD1. TRBV23-1 is an ORF, with its function uncertain. The CDR3 extends over 14 amino acids. V dropped 9 bases and J dropped 4; count of bases not matched to a gene: 8. The CDR3 sequence is CARLNRTGTGELFF. DNA for the CDR3: TGCGCCAGGCTTAATAGGACAGGCACCGGGGAGCTGTTTTTT.

The chain joins TRBV10-3 to TRBJ2-5; TRBD1 matches 12 bases. Per germline, CDR1 ENHRY and CDR2 SYGVKD. V lost 5 bases, J lost 5 bases, and 12 bases stayed unmatched. There are 17 residues in the CDR3. The CDR3 coding sequence is TGTGCCATCAGTCAAGGCCCCGGGACAGGGGGCGGTGAGACCCAGTACTTC. Encoded protein: CAISQGPGTGGGETQYF.

J is TRBJ1-5 and V is TRBV13; 7 positions match TRBD1. This CDR3 is 15 amino acids long. In germline, CDR1 is PRHDT, CDR2 FYEKMQ (reference sequence). V was pared by 3 bases and J by 1 base, with 3 bases of the junction left unmatched. CDR3 nucleotide sequence: TGTGCCAGCAGCTTCAAGGGGGCAAGCAATCAGCCCCAGCATTTT. It codes for CASSFKGASNQPQHF.

This clone appeared a single time. V gene TRBV3-1 (or the pseudogene TRBV3-2) combines with J gene TRBJ1-1, with 8 bases fitting TRBD1. The CDR3 runs 15 residues. With V trimmed by 4 bases and J by 5 bases, 9 bases remained unmatched. Looked up from germline, CDR1 is LGHDT and CDR2 is YNNKEL (reference sequence). The chain's CDR3 is CASSRSTGVRTEAFF. The CDR3 DNA follows: TGTGCCAGCAGCCGATCGACAGGGGTGAGGACTGAAGCTTTCTTT.

The V call is TRBV19, the J call TRBJ2-2; the D is unclear. There are 13 residues in the CDR3. Per germline, CDR1 LNHDA and CDR2 SQIVND (reference sequence). Trimming stripped 5 bases from V and 6 bases from J, with 10 bases between. DNA for the CDR3: TGTGCCAGTAGTTGGTTAAGCGCCGGGGAGCTGTTTTTT. Translation: CASSWLSAGELFF.

The chain is built from TRBV15 and TRBJ1-4; no firm D call. V was trimmed by 3 bases and J by 7 bases, leaving 9 bases between them. The germline gives CDR1 LNHNV, CDR2 YYDKDF (reference sequence). This CDR3 is built from 13 residues. The CDR3 protein is CATSSGSGEKLFF. As DNA, the CDR3 is TGTGCCACCAGCAGTGGGAGTGGTGAAAAACTGTTTTTT.

V and J are TRBV29-1 and TRBJ1-2, with 7 bases matching TRBD1. Looked up from germline, CDR1 is SQVTM and CDR2 is ANQGSEA. With V trimmed by 4 bases and J by 3 bases, 5 bases remained unmatched. The CDR3 sequence is 13 residues long. CDR3 sequence reads: CSVGTGDDYGYTF. The CDR3 coding sequence is TGCAGCGTTGGAACAGGGGACGACTATGGCTACACCTTC.

This chain connects TRBV4-1 to TRBJ1-3, with a tentative D call TRBD1 (6 bases). Germline loops: CDR1 MGHRA, CDR2 YSYEKL. This CDR3 region has 16 residues. Trimming stripped 1 base from V and 3 bases from J, with 13 bases between. The CDR3 protein is CASSQGTGSSGNTIYF. CDR3 nucleotide sequence: TGCGCCAGCAGCCAAGGAACAGGGTCTAGTGGAAACACCATATATTTT.

The chain joins TRBV7-9 to TRBJ1-1, with 11 nucleotides matching TRBD1. CDR3 length equals 16 residues. V lost 4 bases to trimming and J lost 0 bases; unmatched junction nucleotides: 4. Per the germline V gene, CDR1 is SEHNR and CDR2 is FQNEAQ (reference sequence). This CDR3 reads CASSSGTGGMNTEAFF. The CDR3, as DNA: TGTGCCAGCAGCTCCGGGACAGGGGGTATGAACACTGAAGCTTTCTTT. Based on the CDR3 plus reference TRBV7-9 and TRBJ1-1, the full variable domain is DTGVSQNPRHKITKRGQNVTFRCDPISEHNRLYWYRQTLGQGPEFLTYFQNEAQLEKSRLLSDRFSAERPKGSFSTLEIQRTEQGDSAMYLCASSSGTGGMNTEAFFGQGTRLTVV.

The V gene is TRBV27, the J gene TRBJ2-7; D gene ambiguous. Deletions cut 3 bases from V and 4 bases from J, with 10 bases between. The CDR3 has 13 residues. Germline CDR1 reads MNHEY; CDR2 reads SMNVEV (reference sequence). The CDR3 here is CASSFTATYEQYF. Written as DNA, the CDR3 is TGTGCCAGCAGTTTTACAGCTACTTACGAGCAGTACTTC.

V usage is TRBV29-1 and J usage is TRBJ2-4; 14 bases map to TRBD2. V shed 1 base, J shed 0 bases, and the junction held 14 bases outside the gene matches. From germline, CDR1 is SQVTM and CDR2 ANQGSEA. The CDR3 is 21 amino acids. The CDR3 here is CSVEVQGLGLAGAAAKNIQYF. The DNA for the CDR3 is TGCAGCGTTGAAGTGCAGGGTCTGGGACTAGCGGGGGCCGCAGCCAAAAACATTCAGTACTTC.

J is TRBJ1-2 and V is TRBV30; TRBD1 agrees at 7 bases. The CDR3 is 16 amino acids. V dropped 4 bases and J dropped 5; count of bases not matched to a gene: 16. Germline values: CDR1 GTSNPN, CDR2 SVGIG (reference sequence). For the CDR3, the DNA is TGTGCCTGGACTAGAAGGGACAGACTTAACCTTTATGGCTACACCTTC. It yields the protein CAWTRRDRLNLYGYTF.

The chain carries TRBV24-1 and TRBJ1-2, with D possibly matching TRBD1 (6 bases). The CDR3 is 13 residues long. The V and J ends lost 9 bases and 8 bases respectively, with 18 bases between them. From germline, CDR1 is KGHDR and CDR2 SFDVKD. The CDR3 reads CATPRDKGVGYTF. In DNA form, the CDR3 reads TGTGCCACCCCTAGGGACAAGGGGGTAGGCTACACCTTC.

V is TRBV18 and J is TRBJ2-7, with 7 bases fitting TRBD1. The CDR3 sequence is 12 residues long. Germline assignment: CDR1 KGHSH and CDR2 LQKENI. V trimming: 4 bases; J trimming: 3 bases; junction bases outside the gene matches: 0. The CDR3: CASSRQGYEQYF. The CDR3 region has the DNA TGTGCCAGCTCACGACAGGGCTACGAGCAGTACTTC.

The J gene is TRBJ2-7, the V gene TRBV11-3, with a tentative D call TRBD1 (6 bases). The CDR3 contains 13 residues. V shed 3 bases and J shed 4 bases, with 10 bases lying between them. CDR1 and CDR2 (germline): SGHNT, YENEEA. The CDR3 DNA reads as TGTGCCAGCAGCTTGACAGGTCTATACGAGCAGTACTTC. It codes for CASSLTGLYEQYF.

The rearrangement joins TRBV15 to TRBJ1-5; D is possibly TRBD1 (5 bases). The CDR3 is 15 residues long. CDR1 LNHNV and CDR2 YYDKDF come from the germline V gene (reference sequence). Trimming shortened V by 0 bases and J by 7 bases, and 13 bases separated the two germline ends. The CDR3 DNA is TGTGCCACCAGCAGAGATGGGGGGGTCTGGCAGCCCCAGCATTTT. It encodes CATSRDGGVWQPQHF.

The chain couples TRBV2 to TRBJ1-1, with 9 positions matching TRBD1. Germline V lookup: CDR1 SNHLY, CDR2 FYNNEI. This CDR3 comprises 15 residues. The ends lost 6 bases at V and 5 bases at J; junction bases unmatched: 10. For the CDR3, the DNA is TGTGCCAGCAGAGATACAGGGGGCTTGGGGACTGAAGCTTTCTTT. As protein: CASRDTGGLGTEAFF.

The chain uses TRBV2 and TRBJ2-7; D is uncertain. V was trimmed by 7 bases and J by 5 bases, leaving 15 bases between them. The CDR3 is made up of 13 amino acids. Looked up from germline, CDR1 is SNHLY and CDR2 is FYNNEI. CDR3 in amino acids: CASTNRNKDEQYF. CDR3 nucleotides: TGTGCCAGCACTAACAGAAACAAAGACGAGCAGTACTTC.

This rearrangement joins TRBV2 to TRBJ1-2; tentatively, D is TRBD1 (5 bases). Germline loops: CDR1 SNHLY, CDR2 FYNNEI. This CDR3 region has 15 residues. Trimming removed 5 bases at V and 5 bases at J, with 18 bases between. The CDR3 DNA follows: TGTGCCAGCAGTAAATCCCAGGCGGGGGGGTATGGCTACACCTTC. Protein sequence: CASSKSQAGGYGYTF. Together with reference TRBV2 and TRBJ1-2, the CDR3 gives the full variable domain: EPEVTQTPSHQVTQMGQEVILRCVPISNHLYFYWYRQILGQKVEFLVSFYNNEISEKSEIFDDQFSVERPDGSNFTLKIRSTKLEDSAMYFCASSKSQAGGYGYTFGSGTRLTVV.

The chain joins TRBV11-2 to TRBJ2-4; maybe TRBD1 (6 bases). V dropped 0 bases and J dropped 0 bases, with 12 bases sitting between them. The germline V gene encodes CDR1 SGHAT and CDR2 FQNNGV. The CDR3 sequence is 17 residues long. CDR3 in amino acids: CASSLDNRALAKNIQYF. CDR3 in DNA: TGTGCCAGCAGCTTAGATAACAGGGCCCTAGCCAAAAACATTCAGTACTTC.

The gene calls are TRBV5-5 and TRBJ1-4; D uncertain. Germline CDR1 SGHKS, CDR2 YYEKEE (reference sequence). Between the trimmed V and J ends, which lost 1 base and 5 bases, there was a span of 12 bases. The CDR3 is made up of 15 amino acids. The chain's CDR3 is CASSLLGESNEKLFF. CDR3 DNA sequence: TGTGCCAGCAGCTTGCTCGGGGAGAGCAATGAAAAACTGTTTTTT. Based on the CDR3 plus reference TRBV5-5 and TRBJ1-4, the full variable domain is DAGVTQSPTHLIKTRGQQVTLRCSPISGHKSVSWYQQVLGQGPQFIFQYYEKEERGRGNFPDRFSARQFPNYSSELNVNALLLGDSALYLCASSLLGESNEKLFFGSGTQLSVL.